This TCR beta chain comes out of a study of blood T cells in healthy people across ages. Findings and caveats of the study: PBMCs were not sorted, which prevented a conclusive comparison of naive versus antigen-experienced cells. Comparison with aged donors showed that long-lived donors had more naive CD4+ cells and higher diversity. The unknown donor CMV status may have confounded expanded clonotype changes.

Alongside a J-beta primer mix, a sample-barcoded 5' primer served in a second PCR lasting about 7 to 11 cycles. Using its own MiXCR run on the 5' RACE reads, TCRdb lists one record per CDR3 protein. This sample carries about 1.4 million distinct CDR3 sequences, 55% to 75% of them seen once, and the ten largest clones take 5.5% to 8%. The CDR3 has 15 residues. CDR1 is LGHDT and CDR2 is YNNKEL in the germline V gene (reference sequence). V was cut by 4 bases and J by 0 bases, with 12 bases left in between. RNA extraction gave at least 5.5 micrograms of total RNA per sample. Concerning this clonotype itself: Its antigen is unidentified.

This clonotype was obtained from a man aged 18 to 29 in good health. Sequencing was done on a sample of blood. V usage is TRBV3-1 and J usage is TRBJ1-1; no clear D gene. The CDR3 sequence: CASSRDGDMNTEAFF. Here the CDR3 DNA reads TGTGCCAGCAGCCGCGACGGAGACATGAACACTGAAGCTTTCTTT.